The rows below give T cell receptor beta chains drawn from one sample of a study of radiation and T cells in renal cell carcinoma. The repertoire was sequenced with immunoSEQ multiplex PCR; TCRdb's copy has only in-frame clones and lacks some. The repertoire has around 170,000 clones, about 85% of them found once; the top ten carry 10% to 12%. This material consisted of blood, taken from a patient whose treatment included radiotherapy and nephrectomy. The receptors derive from a woman aged 45-60 years with renal cell carcinoma. CDR3s leave out the opening cysteine and the closing phenylalanine or tryptophan. Fields, in order: V gene, D gene, CDR3 protein. A D gene is named only where the DNA matches it firmly.

TRBV11-3,NA,ASSHRRLGLRYEQY
TRBV21-1,NA,ASSKARGEGVGGEQY
TRBV7-2,TRBD2,ASSSVGGAELYEQY
TRBV13,TRBD1,ASSLKHLRTGVATEAF
TRBV18,NA,ASSPGWTDSNYGYT
TRBV6-5,TRBD1,ASSYGTGGTDTQY
TRBV9,NA,ASSANTGELF
TRBV11-2,TRBD1,ASSRDRGPNTGELF
TRBV7-3,NA,ASSLSGGLWDEQF
TRBV5-1,NA,ASSLSVDRGYGYT
TRBV19,NA,ASSRTRSTEAF
TRBV5-1,NA,ASSLRGGTEAF
TRBV7-2,NA,ASSLNSRGNTGELF
TRBV4-1,TRBD2,ASSPAVDLAGDPQENEQF
TRBV19,TRBD2,ASSIEVGLAGGTDTQY
TRBV4-3,TRBD1,ASSLRRAGGRVNEKLF
TRBV30,NA,AWSVGVTGELF
TRBV28,TRBD1,ASSIPGGEGRGYT
TRBV7-8,TRBD1,ASSLARPTGGGVAEAF
TRBV28,NA,ASSDPVYGYT
TRBV4-1,TRBD1,ASSPRQGAPGELF
TRBV2,NA,ASSEGNWEQY
TRBV5-6,NA,ASSLVLVPEQY